This T cell receptor (beta chain) was documented in a study of response to subunit inactivated influenza vaccine. This CDR3 comprises 12 residues. Trimming removed 4 bases at V and 4 bases at J, with 10 bases between. Germline CDR1 is DFQATT and CDR2 is SNEGSKA (reference sequence). TCRdb independently ran MiXCR on the RT-PCR reads; one entry per CDR3 protein. The table shows hundreds of thousands of distinct CDR3 sequences, with 15% to 18% occurring only once. This receptor was taken from a man aged 50 or older who received an inactivated influenza vaccine. This sequence joins TRBV20-1 and TRBJ1-1; D uncertain. The material was PBMCs from blood, obtained roughly 12 days after vaccination. CDR3 DNA: TGCAGTGCTATTAGGGAGGTCACTGAAGCTTTCTTT. Translated, it gives CSAIREVTEAFF.